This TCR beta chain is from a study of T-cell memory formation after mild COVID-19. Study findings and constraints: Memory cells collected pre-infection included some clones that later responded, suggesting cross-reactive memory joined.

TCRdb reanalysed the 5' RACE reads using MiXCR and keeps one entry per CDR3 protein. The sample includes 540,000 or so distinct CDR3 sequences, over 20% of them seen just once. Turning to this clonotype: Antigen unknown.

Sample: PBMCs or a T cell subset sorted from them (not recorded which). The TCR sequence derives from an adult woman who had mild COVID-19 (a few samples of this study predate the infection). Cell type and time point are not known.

The CDR3 DNA is TGCGCCAGCAGCCAAGATCTAACCCCCGTGAAAGGGTCGTACGAGCAGTACTTC. This sequence encodes CASSQDLTPVKGSYEQYF. V is TRBV4-1 and J is TRBJ2-7; D not resolved. The CDR3 totals 18 residues. Trimming removed 0 bases from V and 4 bases from J, with 22 bases in between. Per the germline V gene, CDR1 is MGHRA and CDR2 is YSYEKL.